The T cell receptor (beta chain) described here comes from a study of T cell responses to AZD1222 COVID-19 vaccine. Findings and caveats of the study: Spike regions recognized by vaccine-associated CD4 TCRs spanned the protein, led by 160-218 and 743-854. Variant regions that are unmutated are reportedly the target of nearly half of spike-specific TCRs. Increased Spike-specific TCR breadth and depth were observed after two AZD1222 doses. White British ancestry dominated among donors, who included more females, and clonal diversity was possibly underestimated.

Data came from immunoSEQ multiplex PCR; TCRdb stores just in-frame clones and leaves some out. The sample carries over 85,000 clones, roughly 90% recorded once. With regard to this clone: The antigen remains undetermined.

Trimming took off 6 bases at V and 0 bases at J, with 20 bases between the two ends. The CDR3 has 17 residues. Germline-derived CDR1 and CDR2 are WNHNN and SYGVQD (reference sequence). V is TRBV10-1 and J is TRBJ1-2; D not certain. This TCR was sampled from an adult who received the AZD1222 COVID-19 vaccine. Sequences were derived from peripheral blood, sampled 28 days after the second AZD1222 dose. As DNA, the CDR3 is TGCGCCAGCAGCCCCGGCGGAGGAACCCTAGCTAACTATGGCTACACCTTC. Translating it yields CASSPGGGTLANYGYTF.